This TCR beta chain was observed in a study of spatial heterogeneity in lung cancer. This clonotype showed up many times. TCRdb re-called the 5' RACE reads through MiXCR, storing one row per CDR3 protein. The top ten hold about 12% of the sample, which has 40,000 to 50,000 distinct CDR3 sequences, roughly 7.6% seen once. The V gene lost 1 base and the J gene lost 0 bases, with 14 bases spanning the gap. This CDR3 comprises 17 residues. Per the germline V gene, CDR1 is MNHEY and CDR2 is SVGAGI. Time point defined: sample taken at primary tumor resection. Whole RNA obtained from tumor, nontumor lung or frozen PBMC underwent sequencing without sorting.

This receptor was obtained from a female donor with early-stage non-small cell lung cancer. The source was PBMCs, collected at surgery. The rearrangement links TRBV6-5 to TRBJ2-3; D not certain. This chain's CDR3 is CASSYLGTSRSTDTQYF. The CDR3 DNA is TGTGCCAGCAGTTACTTAGGCACTTCCCGTAGCACAGATACGCAGTATTTT.